This T cell receptor beta chain was captured by sequencing in a study of CD8+ T cells in alopecia areata. RNA extraction and reverse transcription yielded cDNA as sequencing template. Clones were sequenced by immunoSEQ multiplex PCR, and TCRdb holds only the in-frame ones, with some missing. The data hold about 270,000 clones, with roughly 63% observed a single time. Germline assignment: CDR1 GTSNPN and CDR2 SVGIG (reference sequence). The CDR3 is 14 amino acids. The V gene lost 5 bases and the J gene lost 0 bases, with 11 bases spanning the gap. The treatment is: oral pan-JAK inhibitor, 5-10 mg twice daily.

This material consisted of CD4+ T cells sorted from blood, taken around week 52, from a patient treated with tofacitinib. This chain joins TRBV30 and TRBJ1-3, with a weak D call TRBD1 (6 bases). The sequence was collected from a human donor with alopecia areata. The CDR3 nucleotides are TGTGCCTGGGACCACAGGGTCTCTGGAAACACCATATATTTT. It codes for CAWDHRVSGNTIYF.